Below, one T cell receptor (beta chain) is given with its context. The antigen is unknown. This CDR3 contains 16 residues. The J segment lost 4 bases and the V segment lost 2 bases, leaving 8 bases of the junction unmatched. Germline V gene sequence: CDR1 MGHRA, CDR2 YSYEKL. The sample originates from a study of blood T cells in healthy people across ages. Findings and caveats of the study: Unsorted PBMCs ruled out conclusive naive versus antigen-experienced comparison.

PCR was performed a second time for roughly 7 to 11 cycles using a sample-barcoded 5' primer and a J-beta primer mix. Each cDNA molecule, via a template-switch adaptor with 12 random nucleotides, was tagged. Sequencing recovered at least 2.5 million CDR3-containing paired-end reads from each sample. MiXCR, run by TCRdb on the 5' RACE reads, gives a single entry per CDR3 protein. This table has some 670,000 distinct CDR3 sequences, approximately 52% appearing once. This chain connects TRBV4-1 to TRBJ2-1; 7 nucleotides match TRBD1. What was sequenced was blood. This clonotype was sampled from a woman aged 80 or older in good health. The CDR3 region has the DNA TGCGCCAGCAGCCAACCACCGGGACAGCATTACAATGAGCAGTTCTTC. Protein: CASSQPPGQHYNEQFF.